Below, 27 T cell receptor beta chains from the same sample are listed, as sequenced in a study of molecular identifiers for immune sequencing clone quantification. TCRdb called the PCR reads again in MiXCR, with one record for every CDR3 protein. The sample holds under 65,000 distinct CDR3 sequences; under 30% are singletons and the top ten take 1.5% to 2%. Sequenced material: naive CD8+ T cells from blood, with Jurkat cell RNA spiked in. Documented subset: FACS-sorted CD8+CD4-CCR7+CD45RA+ naive T cells. The receptors shown here come from a human donor in good health. Some libraries in this study had Jurkat cell RNA spiked in.

A note on this clonotype: This may come from a read error, since a much larger clone is one base off. The chain uses TRBV29-1 and TRBJ2-7, with D possibly called TRBD1 or TRBD2 (6 bases each). The length of the CDR3 is 13 residues. Germline V gives CDR1 SQVTM, CDR2 ANQGSEA. The ends were cut back, 6 bases at V and 7 bases at J, with 19 bases in the middle. The CDR3 region has the DNA TGCAGCGTAGTCTCGTGGGGGGCAGGGGAGCAGTACTTC. Residues: CSVVSWGAGEQYF.

On this clonotype itself: A read error may explain this, as a much larger clone is one base away. This chain joins TRBV20-1 and TRBJ2-2; D not certain. The germline V and J ends were trimmed by 3 bases and 6 bases, with 8 bases remaining between them. The CDR3 extends over 12 amino acids. Germline V gene sequence: CDR1 DFQATT, CDR2 SNEGSKA (reference sequence). The CDR3 DNA reads TGCAGTGCTAGGCATTACGCCGGGGAGCTGTTTTTT. This sequence encodes CSARHYAGELFF.

CDR3 coding DNA: TGTGCCAGCAGTTCACAGGGGGACCACACGGATACGCAGTATTTT. This translates into CASSSQGDHTDTQYF. The chain couples TRBV12-3 or TRBV12-4 to TRBJ2-3; 8 bases agree with TRBD1. V was clipped by 4 bases and J by 6 bases; unmatched bases: 9. This CDR3 is 15 amino acids long.

The sample holds many counts of this clonotype. The V gene is TRBV2, the J gene TRBJ2-7; D not certain. Trimming pared 8 bases from V and 0 bases from J, leaving 11 bases between. The CDR3 consists of 13 residues. Looked up from germline, CDR1 is SNHLY and CDR2 is FYNNEI. CDR3 amino acids: CASERRSSYEQYF. CDR3 bases: TGTGCCAGCGAAAGGCGGAGCTCCTACGAGCAGTACTTC. Combining the CDR3 with reference TRBV2 and TRBJ2-7 gives the whole variable domain EPEVTQTPSHQVTQMGQEVILRCVPISNHLYFYWYRQILGQKVEFLVSFYNNEISEKSEIFDDQFSVERPDGSNFTLKIRSTKLEDSAMYFCASERRSSYEQYFGPGTRLTVT.

On this clonotype itself: Mismatch with germline at one junction end may stem from a read error. The chain is built from TRBV4-1 and TRBJ2-1, with TRBD2 matching 10 bases. The CDR3 is 15 residues long. Germline V CDR1 and CDR2: MGHRA, YSYEKL. CDR3 region: CASSASGRENNDQFF. The CDR3, as DNA: TGCGCCAGCAGCGCGAGCGGGAGGGAGAACAATGATCAGTTCTTC.

The CDR3 protein is CASLPTGAGGPYEQYF. The CDR3, as DNA: TGTGCCAGCCTTCCTACTGGGGCGGGAGGGCCCTACGAGCAGTACTTC. The gene calls are TRBV27 and TRBJ2-7, with 9 bases aligning to TRBD2. CDR3 size: 16 residues. Per the germline V gene, CDR1 is MNHEY and CDR2 is SMNVEV (reference sequence). V trimming: 8 bases; J trimming: 2 bases; junction bases outside the gene matches: 13.

With respect to this clonotype: A much larger clone lies a single base off, so this may be a read error. J is TRBJ2-5 and V is TRBV2; 10 bases align to TRBD2. Germline V gene lookup returns CDR1 SNHLY and CDR2 FYNNEI. The J segment lost 4 bases and the V segment lost 3 bases, leaving 5 bases of the junction unmatched. This CDR3 comprises 15 residues. The DNA for the CDR3 is TGTGCCAGCAGTGACCTAGCGGGGGTTCGAGAGACCCAGTACTTC. It is translated as CASSDLAGVRETQYF.

Regarding this clonotype: Being one base from a much bigger clone, this may be a read error. The chain carries TRBV6-5 and TRBJ1-1; D gene ambiguous. V was clipped by 6 bases and J by 2 bases, with 10 bases between them. CDR3 size: 13 residues. CDR1 is MNHEY and CDR2 is SVGAGI in the germline V gene. The CDR3 bases are TGTGCCAGCAGAAAGGACCGTAACACTGAAGCTTTCTTT. This sequence encodes CASRKDRNTEAFF.

This clonotype was counted once. A read error is possible here, since a much larger clone lies one base away. This rearrangement joins TRBV4-1 to TRBJ2-7; D unclear. Germline V lookup: CDR1 MGHRA, CDR2 YSYEKL. The CDR3 sequence is 11 residues long. Trimming cost V 3 bases and J 6 bases, with 6 bases left between them. The CDR3 coding sequence is TGCGCCAGCAGCCATATGGGCGAGCAGTACTTC. Translated, it gives CASSHMGEQYF.

This clonotype occurred many times. J is TRBJ2-2 and V is TRBV7-9; D assignment may be TRBD1 or TRBD2 (6 bases each). Germline V CDR1 and CDR2: SEHNR, FQNEAQ (reference sequence). Trimming pared 5 bases from V and 4 bases from J, leaving 20 bases between. The CDR3 runs to 17 residues. The DNA of the CDR3 is TGTGCCAGCAGCCAAGGGGGGACACGGGGACGCACCGGGGAGCTGTTTTTT. This gives the protein CASSQGGTRGRTGELFF.

Remarks on this clonotype: A single base separates this from a much larger clone, so it may be a read error. The chain links TRBV27 to TRBJ1-2; 7 nucleotides align to TRBD1. The CDR3 has 14 residues. Germline V gene lookup returns CDR1 MNHEY and CDR2 SMNVEV (reference sequence). The CDR3, as DNA: TGTGCCAGCAGTTTAGGGAGAGGGGGCTATGGCTACATCTTC. Translating gives CASSLGRGGYGYIF.

Concerning this clonotype: Just one base apart from a much larger clone, this may be a read error. The CDR3 does not end in the conserved phenylalanine or tryptophan, so this is likely a read error. The J gene is TRBJ1-5, the V gene TRBV2; D ambiguous. With 4 bases removed from V and 1 base from J, the gap between germline ends came to 5 bases. This CDR3 has 13 residues. Germline CDR1 and CDR2: SNHLY and FYNNEI. CDR3 amino acids: CASSGASNQPQHL. CDR3 nucleotide sequence: TGTGCCAGCAGTGGGGCGAGCAATCAGCCCCAGCATCTT.

The chain combines TRBV11-2 with TRBJ2-7, with D unclear. The ends were cut back, 1 base at V and 2 bases at J, with 9 bases in the middle. This CDR3 contains 14 residues. Germline loops: CDR1 SGHAT, CDR2 FQNNGV. Here the CDR3 DNA reads TGTGCCAGCAGCTTAGTTGGCAGACCCTACGAGCAGTACTTC. Translation gives CASSLVGRPYEQYF.

Turning to this clonotype: The junction departs from germline at one end; a sequencing error may be responsible. This chain uses TRBV13 with TRBJ2-7, with 9 bases identical to TRBD1. Germline V lookup: CDR1 PRHDT, CDR2 FYEKMQ (reference sequence). CDR3 length: 14 residues. The DNA for the CDR3 is TGTGCCAGCAGATACGGGACAGGGTCCTACGGGCAGTACTTC. Encoded protein: CASRYGTGSYGQYF.

This clonotype came up once. V gene TRBV19 combines with J gene TRBJ1-6; 9 positions agree with TRBD1. Germline CDR1 and CDR2: LNHDA and SQIVND (reference sequence). V shed 7 bases, J shed 11 bases, and the junction held 12 bases outside the gene matches. CDR3 length equals 15 residues. Here the CDR3 DNA reads TGTGCCAGTAATGCCGAGGACAGGGGACACCCACCCCTCCACTTT. Encoded protein: CASNAEDRGHPPLHF.

This clonotype was observed many times. The chain is built from TRBV6-5 and TRBJ1-2; 8 bases map to TRBD1. The CDR3 extends over 14 amino acids. J gave up 6 bases and V 7 bases, and 10 bases lay outside the gene matches. The germline gives CDR1 MNHEY, CDR2 SVGAGI. CDR3 protein: CASTQTPGGHGYTF. The DNA of the CDR3 is TGTGCCAGCACCCAAACTCCAGGGGGCCATGGCTACACCTTC.

This sequence joins TRBV11-2 and TRBJ1-2, with D possibly TRBD1 on 5 matching bases. CDR1 is SGHAT, CDR2 FQNNGV, per germline. The length of the CDR3 is 16 residues. V gave up 4 bases and J gave up 4 bases, with 19 bases separating them. As DNA, the CDR3 is TGTGCCAGCAGCTCCCGGGTAGGGGTGGAAGGCTATGGCTACACCTTC. Translated, it gives CASSSRVGVEGYGYTF.

With respect to this clonotype: A much more abundant neighbour one base away suggests this may be a read error. The chain combines TRBV11-1 with TRBJ2-2; a weak D match, TRBD1 (7 bases). From germline, CDR1 is SGHAT and CDR2 FQDESV (reference sequence). The CDR3 totals 15 residues. In DNA, the CDR3 is TGTGCCAGCAGGTTGGGGGGACAGAACACCGAGGAGCTGTTTTTT. This sequence encodes CASRLGGQNTEELFF.

This clonotype was detected only once. This may be a read error: a much more frequent sequence differs by one nucleotide. The V call is TRBV4-3, the J call TRBJ2-7; D is ambiguous. Per germline, CDR1 LGHNA and CDR2 YSLEER. This CDR3 has 14 residues. CDR3 amino acids: CASSQDVGSYEQCF. CDR3 nucleotides: TGCGCCAGCAGCCAAGATGTGGGAAGCTACGAGCAGTGCTTC.

This clonotype appeared a few times. The chain joins TRBV7-2 to TRBJ2-3; possibly TRBD2 for D (6 bases). Germline CDR1 is SGHTA and CDR2 is FQGNSA. The CDR3 runs 16 residues. Trimming removed 5 bases from V and 3 bases from J, with 18 bases in between. DNA of the CDR3: TGTGCCAGCAGCCGAGGGACTTCCCCCATAACAGATACGCAGTATTTT. Translating gives CASSRGTSPITDTQYF.

The count of this clonotype is one. Being one base from a much bigger clone, this may be a read error. This rearrangement joins TRBV19 to TRBJ1-1, with D uncertain. This CDR3 spans 15 amino acids. Trimming removed 5 bases at V and 4 bases at J, with 17 bases between. Per the germline V gene, CDR1 is LNHDA and CDR2 is SQIVND (reference sequence). The DNA for the CDR3 is TGTGCCAGTAGTCTAGGGAGGCCCTTGGGCACTGAAGCTTTCTTT. It specifies CASSLGRPLGTEAFF.

In its sample, this clonotype was seen many times. The gene calls are TRBV7-9 and TRBJ2-5; 10 nucleotides line up with TRBD2. Trimming took 7 bases from V and 1 from J; bases not matched to a gene: 6. This CDR3 spans 15 amino acids. CDR1 is SEHNR, CDR2 FQNEAQ, per germline (reference sequence). The CDR3 sequence is CASTPSGGTQETQYF. The CDR3 DNA reads TGTGCCAGCACCCCTAGCGGGGGAACCCAAGAGACCCAGTACTTC.

Many counts were recorded for this clonotype. This chain connects TRBV5-1 to TRBJ2-3; tentatively, D is TRBD2 (5 bases). Germline values: CDR1 SGHRS, CDR2 YFSETQ. This CDR3 is 15 amino acids long. Trimming removed 4 bases from V and 1 base from J, with 13 bases in between. The CDR3 nucleotides are TGCGCCAGCAGCATACTAGTTTTTGGCACAGATACGCAGTATTTT. It translates to CASSILVFGTDTQYF.

To note about this clonotype: This sequence may be a read error, since a much larger clone differs from it by one base. The V and J genes are TRBV9 and TRBJ1-1; the D gene is possibly TRBD1 (6 bases). The V gene's germline CDR1 is SGDLS and CDR2 YYNGEE. Trimming removed 3 bases at V and 6 bases at J, with 24 bases between. The CDR3 is 17 amino acids. CDR3 sequence: CASSAPGVGVWDPEAFF. As DNA, the CDR3 is TGTGCCAGCAGCGCCCCAGGGGTCGGCGTGTGGGACCCTGAAGCTTTCTTT. Full variable domain (outside the CDR3, taken from reference TRBV9 and TRBJ1-1): DSGVTQTPKHLITATGQRVTLRCSPRSGDLSVYWYQQSLDQGLQFLIQYYNGEERAKGNILERFSAQQFPDLHSELNLSSLELGDSALYFCASSAPGVGVWDPEAFFGQGTRLTVV.

This clonotype showed up many times. The gene calls are TRBV4-3 and TRBJ2-5, with a weak D call TRBD2 (6 bases). CDR3 length: 14 amino acids. The V gene's germline CDR1 is LGHNA and CDR2 YSLEER. Trimming cost V 5 bases and J 0 bases, with 10 bases left between them. The CDR3 region is CASSYGSYQETQYF. The CDR3 DNA is TGCGCCAGCAGCTACGGGAGTTACCAAGAGACCCAGTACTTC.

The rearrangement uses TRBV7-2 and TRBJ2-5; 7 bases fit TRBD1. The CDR3 has 17 residues. CDR1 is SGHTA and CDR2 is FQGNSA in the germline V gene. V shed 1 base, J shed 2 bases, and the junction held 10 bases outside the gene matches. The CDR3 coding sequence is TGTGCCAGCAGCTTAGAGGTACAGGGGATCCCGCAAGAGACCCAGTACTTC. Its translation: CASSLEVQGIPQETQYF.

In its sample, this clonotype was seen many times. This chain joins TRBV29-1 and TRBJ1-1, with D hard to call. This CDR3 is built from 13 residues. Trimming took 4 bases from V and 1 from J, leaving 10 bases between them. Germline assignment: CDR1 SQVTM and CDR2 ANQGSEA. DNA of the CDR3: TGCAGCGTTGGCAGGCATACGAACACTGAAGCTTTCTTT. It codes for CSVGRHTNTEAFF.